A single sample is the source of the 20 T cell receptor beta chains below, sequenced in a study of blood T cell repertoires in COVID-19. Sequencing was performed with immunoSEQ multiplex PCR; in TCRdb, only in-frame clones are kept and a portion is missing. Of just over 150,000 clones in the sample, 85% were seen once. Sequencing input: peripheral blood. The receptors stem from a human donor with acute or convalescent COVID-19. The donor label of this sample is uncertain.

This clone was found once. The chain employs TRBV19 and TRBJ2-2, with 9 nucleotides matching TRBD2. J was trimmed by 4 bases and V by 1 base; bases with no gene match: 4. The CDR3 runs to 16 residues. Germline-derived CDR1 and CDR2 are LNHDA and SQIVND (reference sequence). CDR3 coding DNA: TGTGCCAGTAGTATAGTAGCGGGGGTCCCCACCGGGGAGCTGTTTTTT. Translation gives CASSIVAGVPTGELFF.

The DNA of the CDR3 is TGTGCCAGTAGTATATTGGGCAAACAGGGTTCGATCTATGGCTACACCTTC. It translates to CASSILGKQGSIYGYTF. This chain uses TRBV19 with TRBJ1-2; tentative D call: TRBD1 (6 bases). With 2 bases removed from V and 4 bases from J, the gap between germline ends came to 20 bases. Germline V gene sequence: CDR1 LNHDA, CDR2 SQIVND (reference sequence). The CDR3 is made up of 17 amino acids.

The V gene is TRBV13, the J gene TRBJ2-5; 11 positions match TRBD2. With 7 bases clipped from V and 2 bases from J, the junction kept 6 bases outside the gene matches. This CDR3 region has 15 residues. The germline V gene encodes CDR1 PRHDT and CDR2 FYEKMQ (reference sequence). This chain's CDR3 is CASIMTSGAQETQYF. CDR3 in DNA: TGTGCCAGCATCATGACTAGCGGGGCACAAGAGACCCAGTACTTC.

This chain joins TRBV24-1 and TRBJ2-5, with 7 bases identical to TRBD2. Trimming removed 1 base from V and 0 bases from J; junction bases left unmatched: 4. Germline CDR1 is KGHDR and CDR2 is SFDVKD. This CDR3 is 16 amino acids long. CDR3 sequence reads: CATSDLGGGNQETQYF. CDR3 coding DNA: TGTGCCACCAGTGATTTAGGCGGGGGAAACCAAGAGACCCAGTACTTC.

V usage is TRBV7-9 and J usage is TRBJ1-1, with TRBD1 identical over 7 bases. Germline CDR1 is SEHNR and CDR2 is FQNEAQ (reference sequence). Trimming cost V 6 bases and J 2 bases; bases outside gene matches: 6. This CDR3 is built from 14 residues. CDR3 in amino acids: CASSRGTANTEAFF. The CDR3 bases are TGTGCCAGCAGTAGGGGGACAGCCAACACTGAAGCTTTCTTT.

The chain recombines TRBV10-3 with TRBJ2-5; 7 bases fit TRBD1. The length of the CDR3 is 13 residues. V lost 9 bases, J lost 4 bases, and 8 bases stayed unmatched. Germline V gene data show CDR1 as ENHRY and CDR2 as SYGVKD. The CDR3 sequence: CAMGDRVGETQYF. The DNA of the CDR3 is TGTGCCATGGGAGACAGGGTCGGAGAGACCCAGTACTTC.

The V and J genes are TRBV6-1 and TRBJ1-6; D is unclear. The germline CDR1 and CDR2 sequences are MNHNS and SASEGT. The CDR3 runs 14 residues. V was cut by 0 bases and J by 8 bases, with 8 bases left in between. The DNA of the CDR3 is TGTGCCAGCAGTGAAGCTACAGTCCATTCACCCCTCCACTTT. As protein: CASSEATVHSPLHF.

The rearrangement uses TRBV28 and TRBJ2-7; 9 bases map to TRBD2. Germline CDR1 MDHEN, CDR2 SYDVKM. V was pared by 6 bases and J by 3 bases, with 12 bases of the junction left unmatched. The CDR3 totals 16 residues. The CDR3 DNA reads as TGTGCCAGCAGCCCCGCGGGAGGGGGGATGCTCTACGAGCAGTACTTC. Protein sequence: CASSPAGGGMLYEQYF.

The sample holds one count of this clone. The chain has TRBV7-2 and TRBJ2-3; 8 bases are shared with TRBD2. Germline values: CDR1 SGHTA, CDR2 FQGNSA. V lost 0 bases, J lost 2 bases, and 10 bases stayed unmatched. The CDR3 runs to 18 residues. CDR3 DNA: TGTGCCAGCAGCTTAGCTAGCGGGGCCATGGGACTCACAGATACGCAGTATTTT. Protein sequence: CASSLASGAMGLTDTQYF.

V gene TRBV2 combines with J gene TRBJ1-1; TRBD1 aligns across 9 bases. Germline CDR1 and CDR2: SNHLY and FYNNEI. The CDR3 is made up of 14 amino acids. V shed 6 bases, J shed 4 bases, and the junction held 6 bases outside the gene matches. The CDR3 protein is CASRTGTGSTEAFF. The CDR3, as DNA: TGTGCCAGCAGAACCGGGACAGGGAGCACTGAAGCTTTCTTT.

The chain combines TRBV29-1 with TRBJ2-5, with TRBD2 as a possible D gene (5 bases). From germline, CDR1 is SQVTM and CDR2 ANQGSEA. This CDR3 comprises 13 residues. Trimming pared 3 bases from V and 5 bases from J, leaving 13 bases between. CDR3 sequence (DNA): TGCAGCGTTGATTTCGGGGAAAGGGAGACCCAGTACTTC. This sequence encodes CSVDFGERETQYF. Full variable domain (rest looked up from reference TRBV29-1 and TRBJ2-5): SAVISQKPSRDICQRGTSLTIQCQVDSQVTMMFWYRQQPGQSLTLIATANQGSEATYESGFVIDKFPISRPNLTFSTLTVSNMSPEDSSIYLCSVDFGERETQYFGPGTRLLVL.

This clone was found a few times. This chain connects TRBV7-8 to TRBJ2-3; 14 nucleotides align to TRBD2. The CDR3 has 16 amino acids. The J segment lost 3 bases and the V segment lost 4 bases, leaving 3 bases of the junction unmatched. Per the germline V gene, CDR1 is SGHVS and CDR2 is FQNEAQ. Written as DNA, the CDR3 is TGTGCCAGCAGCTCTCGGACTAGCGGGGGGACAGATACGCAGTATTTT. Its protein product is CASSSRTSGGTDTQYF. Drawing the rest from reference TRBV7-8 and TRBJ2-3, the complete variable domain is GAGVSQSPRYKVAKRGQDVALRCDPISGHVSLFWYQQALGQGPEFLTYFQNEAQLDKSGLPSDRFFAERPEGSVSTLKIQRTQQEDSAVYLCASSSRTSGGTDTQYFGPGTRLTVL.

The rearrangement links TRBV3-1 (or the pseudogene TRBV3-2) to TRBJ1-5, with D uncertain. Germline V gene sequence: CDR1 LGHDT, CDR2 YNNKEL (reference sequence). There are 15 residues in the CDR3. V lost 4 bases and J lost 0, with 10 bases in between. The CDR3 loop reads CASSLHGVSNQPQHF. DNA of the CDR3: TGTGCCAGCAGCCTGCACGGAGTTAGCAATCAGCCCCAGCATTTT.

The CDR3 loop is CASRSPGTRVNEQFF. The CDR3 region has the DNA TGCGCCAGCAGGTCACCCGGGACTAGGGTCAATGAGCAGTTCTTC. The chain links TRBV10-2 to TRBJ2-1; 8 bases are shared with TRBD2. Germline CDR1 and CDR2: WSHSY and SAAADI. This CDR3 contains 15 residues. The J segment lost 6 bases and the V segment lost 6 bases, leaving 10 bases of the junction unmatched.

As concerns this clone: The junction differs from germline at one of its ends, possibly a read error. The chain carries TRBV7-9 and TRBJ1-1; D gene ambiguous. Germline CDR1 and CDR2: SEHNR and FQNEAQ (reference sequence). The CDR3 has 13 residues. CDR3 coding DNA: TGTGCCAACAGCCCCATCCAGAACACTGAAGCTTTCTTT. Residues: CANSPIQNTEAFF.

The rearrangement links TRBV7-2 to TRBJ2-5; 8 bases agree with TRBD1. J was trimmed by 4 bases and V by 0 bases; bases with no gene match: 1. The germline gives CDR1 SGHTA, CDR2 FQGNSA. This CDR3 is built from 14 residues. The CDR3 DNA reads TGTGCCAGCAGCTTAGCTGGACAGGGAGAGACCCAGTACTTC. Amino acids: CASSLAGQGETQYF.

The J gene is TRBJ1-6, the V gene TRBV4-3, with D possibly TRBD1 on 5 matching bases. The germline V and J ends were trimmed by 0 bases and 7 bases, with 10 bases remaining between them. The CDR3 runs 15 residues. Germline values: CDR1 LGHNA, CDR2 YSLEER. The CDR3 DNA reads as TGCGCCAGCAGCCAAGAAGACAGTGAGAATTCACCCCTCCACTTT. The encoded protein is CASSQEDSENSPLHF.

The rearrangement links TRBV9 to TRBJ1-1, with a possible D match to TRBD1 (5 bases). CDR1 is SGDLS and CDR2 is YYNGEE in the germline V gene. Deletions cut 4 bases from V and 6 bases from J, with 19 bases between. The CDR3 is 15 amino acids. The DNA for the CDR3 is TGTGCCAGCAGCCCAGAGACAGCCAGATCCTCTGAAGCTTTCTTT. Translated: CASSPETARSSEAFF.

The chain recombines TRBV19 with TRBJ2-7; 8 bases map to TRBD2. Per germline, CDR1 LNHDA and CDR2 SQIVND (reference sequence). This CDR3 has 14 residues. V lost 1 base to trimming and J lost 3 bases; unmatched junction nucleotides: 2. The CDR3 is CASSIGTSGYEQYF. CDR3 in DNA: TGTGCCAGTAGTATAGGCACTAGCGGCTACGAGCAGTACTTC.

The gene calls are TRBV5-6 and TRBJ1-3; 7 bases are shared with TRBD1. V shed 3 bases and J 11 bases; nucleotides not matched to a gene: 17. The CDR3 is made up of 16 amino acids. CDR1 is SGHDT, CDR2 YYEEEE, per germline. CDR3 region: CASSSYSAIWDSAIYF. Written as DNA, the CDR3 is TGTGCCAGCAGCTCCTACAGTGCCATATGGGACAGTGCCATATATTTT.